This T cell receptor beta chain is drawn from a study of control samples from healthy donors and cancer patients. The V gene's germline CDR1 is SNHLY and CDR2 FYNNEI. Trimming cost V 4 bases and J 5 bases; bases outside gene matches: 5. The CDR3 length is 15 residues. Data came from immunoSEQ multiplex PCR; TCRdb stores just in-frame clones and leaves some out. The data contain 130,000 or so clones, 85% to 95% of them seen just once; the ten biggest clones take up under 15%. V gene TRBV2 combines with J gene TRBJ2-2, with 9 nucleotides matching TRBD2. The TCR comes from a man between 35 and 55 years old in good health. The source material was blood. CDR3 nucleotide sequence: TGTGCCAGCAGTGCAGGGACTAGCCGGACCGGGGAGCTGTTTTTT. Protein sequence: CASSAGTSRTGELFF.